This paragraph reports one T cell receptor beta chain. These data come from a study of blood T cell repertoires in COVID-19. Study-level information: Sites across the United States, Italy and Spain contributed samples from acute and convalescent COVID-19. PBMCs, B-cell-depleted T cells, or T cells were the source of the cDNA or gDNA that made up the material.

In the original analysis: Amplified reference gene primers provided the basis for estimating nucleated cell counts. Method: immunoSEQ multiplex PCR; TCRdb's copy keeps in-frame clones and lacks some. The V and J calls and clone size are taken from that table; D and trimming were inferred from the DNA. The sample lists some 150,000 clones; around 82% were seen once. The V and J ends lost 2 bases and 2 bases respectively, with 6 bases between them. CDR1 and CDR2 from the germline V gene are ENHRY and SYGVKD. The CDR3 is 14 amino acids. This TCR derives from a man in his 60s who had recovered from COVID-19. The V gene is TRBV10-3, the J gene TRBJ2-2; the D is unclear. Source material: peripheral blood. CDR3 DNA: TGTGCCATCAGTGAGAACAAAAACACCGGGGAGCTGTTTTTT. Translation gives CAISENKNTGELFF.